This paragraph covers one TCR beta chain sequence. These data belong to a study of blood T cell repertoires in COVID-19. The wider study: In each case, the material was cDNA or gDNA derived from T cells, B-cell-depleted T cells, or PBMCs.

Germline V gives CDR1 SNHLY, CDR2 FYNNEI. This CDR3 spans 13 amino acids. Trimming stripped 8 bases from V and 6 bases from J, with 16 bases between. Data came from immunoSEQ multiplex PCR; TCRdb stores just in-frame clones and leaves some out. The sample lists 150,000 to 200,000 clones; 86% were seen once. This TCR was recovered from a man in his fifties with active or convalescent COVID-19. The chain has TRBV2 and TRBJ1-2; D gene unclear. Sample: peripheral blood. The CDR3 loop is CASHSGLMNGYTF. The CDR3 bases are TGTGCCAGCCATTCAGGCTTAATGAATGGCTACACCTTC.